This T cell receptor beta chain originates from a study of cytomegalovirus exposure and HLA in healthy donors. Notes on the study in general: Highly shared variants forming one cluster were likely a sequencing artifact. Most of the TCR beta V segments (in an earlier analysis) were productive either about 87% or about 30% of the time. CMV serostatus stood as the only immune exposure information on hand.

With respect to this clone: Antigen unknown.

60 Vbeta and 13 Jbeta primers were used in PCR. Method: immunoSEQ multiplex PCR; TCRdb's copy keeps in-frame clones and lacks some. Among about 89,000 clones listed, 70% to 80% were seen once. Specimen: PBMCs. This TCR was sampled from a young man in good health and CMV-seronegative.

The CDR3 bases are TGTGCCAGCAGCAAACCAACCGGGACAGGGGGAGAGACCCAGTACTTC. The encoded protein is CASSKPTGTGGETQYF. This chain links TRBV21-1 with TRBJ2-5; the D call TRBD1 from the table was never checked on the DNA. TRBV21-1 is a documented pseudogene. The CDR3 is 16 residues long.